This TCR beta chain is from a study of tumor-infiltrating lymphocytes in primary liver carcinoma. Study-level information: Measuring roughly 4.2 to 10 cm across, the tumors were staged as T1-T3 N0M0.

To note about this clonotype: Its antigen is still unknown. One end of the junction fails to match germline, which may point to a read error.

Study-wide results and caveats: Tumor region pairs overlapped more than did tumor-adjacent and tumor-blood pairs.

Making TCR beta cDNA involved approximately 0.5 ug total RNA and a constant-region primer. Nested multiplex PCR, run for three rounds with slightly modified ARM-PCR, yielded TCR beta libraries. TCRdb re-called the multiplex PCR reads through MiXCR, storing one row per CDR3 protein. Seen here are 40,000 or so distinct CDR3 sequences, more than 70% observed once, and the top ten hold 37%. Total RNA and DNA came together from around 18-30 mg of bulk tissue without cell sorting. This sequence was found in a man aged 35 to 55 with primary liver carcinoma and hepatitis B virus infection. The sequenced sample was tumor-adjacent normal liver tissue.

In DNA form, the CDR3 reads TGTGCCAACAGCTTTTTATCTGGGGATACACGTTATTTT. This sequence encodes CANSFLSGDTRYF. V and J are TRBV11-3 and TRBJ2-3; D is ambiguous. This CDR3 spans 13 amino acids. CDR1 and CDR2 from the germline V gene are SGHNT and YENEEA.